These T cell receptor beta chains were read from a single sample in a study of response to subunit inactivated influenza vaccine. A single record per CDR3 protein comes from TCRdb applying MiXCR to the RT-PCR reads. The sample includes about 700,000 distinct CDR3 sequences, 15% to 19% seen only once; the top ten take more than 9%. The starting material was PBMCs from blood, obtained 11 to 12 days after vaccination. The receptors come from a man aged 50 to 60 who received an inactivated influenza vaccine. CDR3s include the opening cysteine and the closing phenylalanine or tryptophan.

CDR3: CASSSSGAQFF
V: TRBV5-5

CDR3: CASSLEQNYEQYF
V: TRBV7-2

CDR3: CASSQGLARGTYSYEQYF
V: TRBV3-1

CDR3: CASSLARSSGDTQYF
V: TRBV7-2

CDR3: CSASQPRDGPYEQYF
V: TRBV20-1

CDR3: CATSRDSLDEQYF
V: TRBV24-1

CDR3: CASSLGNSRQETQYF
V: TRBV5-1

CDR3: CASSRGRAEETQYF
V: TRBV5-1

CDR3: CASSKGNYEQYF
V: TRBV7-9

CDR3: CASSPLTVTDTQYF
V: TRBV18

CDR3: CASSPDRGQDTQYF
V: TRBV7-2

CDR3: CASSLAAGAEQFF
V: TRBV12-3/TRBV12-4

CDR3: CASSQDGGVGEQFF
V: TRBV4-3

CDR3: CASSFNSGGGSSYNSPLHF
V: TRBV5-1

CDR3: CASSPRGTSYEQYF
V: TRBV5-1

CDR3: CASSVDGSNSPLHF
V: TRBV7-9

CDR3: CASSLLAGRAVHEQFF
V: TRBV7-9

CDR3: CAILKGDNEKLFF
V: TRBV6-1

CDR3: CASTSPGLPSYNEQFF
V: TRBV27

CDR3: CASSAGTHPGNTIYF
V: TRBV14